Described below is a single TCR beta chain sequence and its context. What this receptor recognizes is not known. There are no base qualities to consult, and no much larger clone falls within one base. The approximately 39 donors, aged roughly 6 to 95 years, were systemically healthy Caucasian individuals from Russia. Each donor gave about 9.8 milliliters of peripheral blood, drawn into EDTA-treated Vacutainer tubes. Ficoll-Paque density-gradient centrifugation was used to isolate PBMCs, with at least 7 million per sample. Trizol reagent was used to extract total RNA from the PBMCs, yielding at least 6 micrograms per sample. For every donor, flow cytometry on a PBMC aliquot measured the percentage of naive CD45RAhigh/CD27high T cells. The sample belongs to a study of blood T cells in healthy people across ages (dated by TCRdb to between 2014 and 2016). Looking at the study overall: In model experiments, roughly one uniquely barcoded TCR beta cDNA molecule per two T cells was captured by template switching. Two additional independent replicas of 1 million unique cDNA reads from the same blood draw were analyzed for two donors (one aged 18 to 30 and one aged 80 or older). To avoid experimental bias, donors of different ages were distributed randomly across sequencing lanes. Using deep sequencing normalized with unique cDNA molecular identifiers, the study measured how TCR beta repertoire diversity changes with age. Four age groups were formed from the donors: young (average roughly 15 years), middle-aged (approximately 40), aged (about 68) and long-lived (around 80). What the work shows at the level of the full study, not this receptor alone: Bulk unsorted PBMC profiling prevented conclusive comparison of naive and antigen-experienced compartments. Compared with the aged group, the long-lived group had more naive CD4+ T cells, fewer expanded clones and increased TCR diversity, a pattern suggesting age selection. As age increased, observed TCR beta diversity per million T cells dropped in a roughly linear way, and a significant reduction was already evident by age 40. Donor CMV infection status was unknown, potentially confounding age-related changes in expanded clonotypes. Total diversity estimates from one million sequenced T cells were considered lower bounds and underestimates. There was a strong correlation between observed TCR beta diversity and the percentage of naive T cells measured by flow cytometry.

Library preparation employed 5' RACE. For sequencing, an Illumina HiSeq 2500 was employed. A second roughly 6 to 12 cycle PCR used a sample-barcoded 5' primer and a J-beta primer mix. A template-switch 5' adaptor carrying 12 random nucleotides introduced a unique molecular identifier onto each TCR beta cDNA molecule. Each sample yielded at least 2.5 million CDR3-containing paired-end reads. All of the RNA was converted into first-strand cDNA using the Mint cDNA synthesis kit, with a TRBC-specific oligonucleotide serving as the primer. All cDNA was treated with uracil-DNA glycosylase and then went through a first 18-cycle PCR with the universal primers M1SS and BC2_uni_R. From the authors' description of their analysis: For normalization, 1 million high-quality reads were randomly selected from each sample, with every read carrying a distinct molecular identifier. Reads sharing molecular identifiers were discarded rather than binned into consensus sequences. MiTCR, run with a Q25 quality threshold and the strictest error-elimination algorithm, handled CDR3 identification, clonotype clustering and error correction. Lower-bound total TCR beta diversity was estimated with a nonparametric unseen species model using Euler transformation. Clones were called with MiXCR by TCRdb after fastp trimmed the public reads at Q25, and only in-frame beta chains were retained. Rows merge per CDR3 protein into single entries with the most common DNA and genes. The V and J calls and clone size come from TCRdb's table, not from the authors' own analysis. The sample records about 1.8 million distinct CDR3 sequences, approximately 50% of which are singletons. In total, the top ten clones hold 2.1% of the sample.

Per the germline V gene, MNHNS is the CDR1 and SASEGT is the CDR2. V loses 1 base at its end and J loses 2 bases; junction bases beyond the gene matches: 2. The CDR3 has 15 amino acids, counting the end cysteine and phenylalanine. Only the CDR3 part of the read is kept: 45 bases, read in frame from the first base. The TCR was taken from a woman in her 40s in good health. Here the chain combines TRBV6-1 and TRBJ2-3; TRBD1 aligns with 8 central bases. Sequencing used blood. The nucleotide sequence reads TGTGCCAGCAGTGAAGGGACAGGGCACACAGATACGCAGTATTTT. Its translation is CASSEGTGHTDTQYF.